One and the same sample provided the 20 T cell receptor beta chains below, sequenced in a study of identical twins. TCRdb redid the calling of the 5' RACE reads with MiXCR, one entry per CDR3 protein. The sample gives 420,000 or so distinct CDR3 sequences, around 20% of which show up once; approximately 12% is in the top ten. The specimen was naive T cells sorted from blood. The receptors derive from a man aged 45-65 years in good health.

This clonotype appeared a few times. This chain joins TRBV12-3 or TRBV12-4 and TRBJ1-1; no clear D gene. Trimming cost V 6 bases and J 10 bases, with 15 bases left between them. The CDR3 covers 12 residues. CDR3 loop: CASSRTLAPAFF. The CDR3 DNA is TGTGCCAGCAGCCGCACTCTCGCTCCAGCTTTCTTT.

The chain recombines TRBV2 with TRBJ2-3; a weak D match, TRBD1 (6 bases). Germline loops: CDR1 SNHLY, CDR2 FYNNEI. The CDR3 length is 13 residues. Trimming left V 7 bases short and J 4 bases short, with 12 bases between. CDR3: CASNRAGADTQYF. The DNA for the CDR3 is TGTGCCAGCAACAGGGCTGGGGCAGATACGCAGTATTTT.

This clonotype was seen a handful of times. The chain uses TRBV27 and TRBJ1-5; D possibly corresponds to TRBD1 (6 bases). V gave up 5 bases and J gave up 1 base, with 12 bases separating them. The CDR3 spans 15 residues. Germline loops: CDR1 MNHEY, CDR2 SMNVEV (reference sequence). The CDR3 coding sequence is TGTGCCAGCAGTACAGGGTCCGGCAGCAATCAGCCCCAGCATTTT. Encoded protein: CASSTGSGSNQPQHF.

The J gene is TRBJ1-5, the V gene TRBV6-2 or TRBV6-3; 9 nucleotides match TRBD1. This CDR3 is 16 amino acids long. From germline, CDR1 is MNHEY and CDR2 SVGEGT. V lost 5 bases to trimming and J lost 2 bases; unmatched junction nucleotides: 7. The CDR3 loop reads CASSTTGGLGNQPQHF. CDR3 bases: TGTGCCAGCAGTACTACAGGGGGCTTGGGCAATCAGCCCCAGCATTTT.

This clonotype turned up a few times. The chain links TRBV5-6 to TRBJ2-3; 10 nucleotides align to TRBD1. V lost 4 bases to trimming and J lost 2 bases; unmatched junction nucleotides: 7. The CDR3 is 16 amino acids. Germline CDR1 is SGHDT and CDR2 is YYEEEE. The CDR3 protein is CASSETGTGVTDTQYF. CDR3 DNA: TGTGCCAGCAGCGAAACCGGGACAGGGGTCACAGATACGCAGTATTTT. The entire variable domain, with the rest obtained from reference TRBV5-6 and TRBJ2-3, is as follows: DAGVTQSPTHLIKTRGQQVTLRCSPKSGHDTVSWYQQALGQGPQFIFQYYEEEERQRGNFPDRFSGHQFPNYSSELNVNALLLGDSALYLCASSETGTGVTDTQYFGPGTRLTVL.

In this sample, this clonotype turned up many times. CDR3 protein: CATALGEFSTDTQYF. As DNA, the CDR3 is TGTGCCACGGCACTAGGAGAGTTTAGCACAGATACGCAGTATTTT. The rearrangement uses TRBV10-3 and TRBJ2-3, with D maybe TRBD2 (5 bases). V gave up 10 bases and J gave up 0 bases, with 17 bases separating them. Germline V CDR1 and CDR2: ENHRY, SYGVKD. The CDR3 spans 15 residues.

In this sample, this clonotype turned up many times. The gene calls are TRBV12-3 or TRBV12-4 and TRBJ1-6; D is undetermined. V lost 1 base, J lost 8 bases, and 3 bases lay in between. The CDR3 consists of 12 residues. CDR3 in DNA: TGTGCCAGCAGTTTAGGGTATTCACCCCTCCACTTT. It yields the protein CASSLGYSPLHF.

The chain carries TRBV10-2 and TRBJ2-7, with D unresolved. V lost 3 bases, J lost 7 bases, and 10 bases lay in between. Per germline, CDR1 WSHSY and CDR2 SAAADI. CDR3 length: 12 amino acids. The CDR3 loop reads CASSESRREQYF. CDR3 sequence (DNA): TGCGCCAGCAGTGAATCCCGAAGGGAGCAGTACTTC.

This clonotype was detected ten times or more. The chain combines TRBV12-3 or TRBV12-4 with TRBJ1-6; 7 nucleotides match TRBD1. Trimming took 8 bases from V and 0 from J; bases not matched to a gene: 16. The CDR3 is 19 residues long. CDR3 coding DNA: TGTGCCAGCCAGACCTTAAGCGGACAGGCAAGCTCCTATAATTCACCCCTCCACTTT. As protein: CASQTLSGQASSYNSPLHF.

This clonotype was recorded at least ten times. The CDR3 coding sequence is TGTGCCATCAGTGCCGGGACAGGGTGGTACGAGCAGTACTTC. It yields the protein CAISAGTGWYEQYF. The chain has TRBV10-3 and TRBJ2-7; TRBD1 agrees at 9 bases. The CDR3 consists of 14 residues. Germline-derived CDR1 and CDR2 are ENHRY and SYGVKD. J gave up 4 bases and V 4 bases, and 5 bases lay outside the gene matches.

The rearrangement uses TRBV7-2 and TRBJ2-5, with D perhaps TRBD2 (6 bases). The CDR3 sequence is 13 residues long. The V and J ends lost 5 bases and 5 bases respectively, with 12 bases between them. Germline V gene data show CDR1 as SGHTA and CDR2 as FQGNSA. The CDR3 DNA sequence: TGTGCCAGCAGCCCCCGGGGGAGTGAGACCCAGTACTTC. Amino acid sequence: CASSPRGSETQYF. Full variable domain (remainder filled in from reference TRBV7-2 and TRBJ2-5): GAGVSQSPSNKVTEKGKDVELRCDPISGHTALYWYRQSLGQGLEFLIYFQGNSAPDKSGLPSDRFSAERTGGSVSTLTIQRTQQEDSAVYLCASSPRGSETQYFGPGTRLLVL.

This clonotype has ten or more counts. This chain uses TRBV5-1 with TRBJ2-1, with 16 bases lining up with TRBD2. Trimming took 4 bases from V and 10 from J; bases not matched to a gene: 8. The CDR3 totals 16 residues. Germline V gene lookup returns CDR1 SGHRS and CDR2 YFSETQ. The CDR3: CASSASGLAGGREQFF. CDR3 sequence (DNA): TGCGCCAGCAGCGCTTCGGGACTAGCGGGGGGGCGGGAGCAGTTCTTC.

The chain recombines TRBV7-8 with TRBJ1-2, with D uncertain. The ends were cut back, 5 bases at V and 4 bases at J, with 14 bases in the middle. Per the germline V gene, CDR1 is SGHVS and CDR2 is FQNEAQ. This CDR3 region has 14 residues. The CDR3 protein is CASSPQGQVYGYTF. CDR3 DNA: TGTGCCAGCAGCCCGCAAGGGCAGGTCTATGGCTACACCTTC.

The V gene is TRBV6-1, the J gene TRBJ2-3; TRBD2 aligns across 9 bases. The trim removed 1 base at V and 6 bases at J, leaving 8 bases unmatched. CDR1 is MNHNS, CDR2 SASEGT, per germline. The CDR3 is made up of 16 amino acids. In DNA, the CDR3 is TGTGCCAGCAGTGAAGTCGGCGGGGGGGCCGGCGATACGCAGTATTTT. Translated, it gives CASSEVGGGAGDTQYF.

The gene calls are TRBV19 and TRBJ2-2, with D possibly matching TRBD2 (6 bases). V was trimmed by 3 bases and J by 6 bases, leaving 14 bases between them. From germline, CDR1 is LNHDA and CDR2 SQIVND (reference sequence). This CDR3 spans 15 amino acids. The CDR3 DNA reads as TGTGCCAGTAGTATTACCGGGAGTCAAGCCGGGGAGCTGTTTTTT. Protein: CASSITGSQAGELFF.

This clonotype was counted at least ten times. Here the CDR3 DNA reads TGCGCCAGCAGCTCCTCGACGGAGTACAATGAGCAGTTCTTC. Amino acids: CASSSSTEYNEQFF. This chain links TRBV5-1 with TRBJ2-1; D remains unclear. Trimming stripped 3 bases from V and 4 bases from J, with 11 bases between. CDR1 is SGHRS and CDR2 is YFSETQ in the germline V gene. CDR3 length: 14 residues. Combining the CDR3 with reference TRBV5-1 and TRBJ2-1 gives the whole variable domain KAGVTQTPRYLIKTRGQQVTLSCSPISGHRSVSWYQQTPGQGLQFLFEYFSETQRNKGNFPGRFSGRQFSNSRSEMNVSTLELGDSALYLCASSSSTEYNEQFFGPGTRLTVL.

This clonotype was detected a few times. The CDR3 nucleotides are TGCGCCAGCAGCCGGGGGGCCCACACTGAAGCTTTCTTT. Protein product: CASSRGAHTEAFF. The genes are TRBV4-3 and TRBJ1-1, with D perhaps matching TRBD1 (6 bases). Germline V gene data show CDR1 as LGHNA and CDR2 as YSLEER. The V gene lost 4 bases and the J gene lost 3 bases, with 9 bases spanning the gap. The CDR3 totals 13 residues.

This clonotype was counted many times. The germline gene is not matched at one end of the junction; a read error may be the cause. The chain carries TRBV5-1 and TRBJ2-7, with TRBD1 as a possible D gene (6 bases). Germline lookup yields CDR1 SGHRS and CDR2 YFSETQ. The CDR3 is 13 amino acids. Here the CDR3 reads CASSLEGAYEQYF. The CDR3 coding sequence is TGTGCCAGCAGCTTAGAGGGGGCCTACGAGCAGTACTTC.

This clonotype was detected once. The J gene is TRBJ1-5, the V gene TRBV30; D is unclear. Germline V gene lookup returns CDR1 GTSNPN and CDR2 SVGIG (reference sequence). CDR3 size: 13 residues. V was pared by 0 bases and J by 1 base, with 4 bases between. CDR3 in amino acids: CAWSVTSNQPQHF. The CDR3 nucleotides are TGTGCCTGGAGTGTAACAAGCAATCAGCCCCAGCATTTT.

This rearrangement joins TRBV4-2 to TRBJ1-1; 8 bases are a match to TRBD1. The CDR3 is 15 amino acids. Germline CDR1 LGHNA, CDR2 YNFKEQ. V lost 1 base and J lost 11; bases outside the gene matches: 12. CDR3 amino acids: CASSQVVWQGAVAFF. DNA for the CDR3: TGTGCCAGCAGCCAAGTGGTATGGCAGGGGGCCGTCGCTTTCTTT.